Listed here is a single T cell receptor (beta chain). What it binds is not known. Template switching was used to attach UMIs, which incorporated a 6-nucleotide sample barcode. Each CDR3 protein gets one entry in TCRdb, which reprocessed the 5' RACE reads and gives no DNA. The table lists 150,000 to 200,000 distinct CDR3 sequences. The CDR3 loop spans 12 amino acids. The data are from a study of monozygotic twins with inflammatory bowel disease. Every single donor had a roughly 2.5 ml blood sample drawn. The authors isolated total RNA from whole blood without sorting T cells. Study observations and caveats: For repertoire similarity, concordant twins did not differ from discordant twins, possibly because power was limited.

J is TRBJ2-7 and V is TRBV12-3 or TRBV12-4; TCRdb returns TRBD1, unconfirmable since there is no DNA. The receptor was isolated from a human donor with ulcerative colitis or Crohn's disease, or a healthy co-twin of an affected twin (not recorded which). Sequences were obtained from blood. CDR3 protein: CASSSGTPEQYF.